Included here is one T cell receptor beta chain sequence, with context. The antigen is undetermined. Clones were sequenced by immunoSEQ multiplex PCR, and TCRdb holds only the in-frame ones, with some missing. The data show 100,000 to 150,000 clones, about nine tenths seen once. The data were obtained in a study of T cell responses to AZD1222 COVID-19 vaccine. Study-wide points: Distributed over spike, vaccine-associated CD4 TCRs predominated at 160-218 and 743-854. Donors were chiefly white British, with a greater number of females, and clonal diversity was perhaps underestimated.

CDR3 size: 13 residues. From germline, CDR1 is MGHDK and CDR2 SYGVNS. After removal of 2 bases from V and 5 bases from J, the junction contained 3 bases not matched to a gene. The input for sequencing was peripheral blood, taken on day 0 of AZD1222 vaccination. The chain links TRBV25-1 to TRBJ2-7; TRBD2 matches 7 bases. The TCR was taken from an adult in good health. CDR3 nucleotide sequence: TGTGCCAGCAGTGAAGCGGGGGTCCACGAGCAGTACTTC. This codes for CASSEAGVHEQYF.